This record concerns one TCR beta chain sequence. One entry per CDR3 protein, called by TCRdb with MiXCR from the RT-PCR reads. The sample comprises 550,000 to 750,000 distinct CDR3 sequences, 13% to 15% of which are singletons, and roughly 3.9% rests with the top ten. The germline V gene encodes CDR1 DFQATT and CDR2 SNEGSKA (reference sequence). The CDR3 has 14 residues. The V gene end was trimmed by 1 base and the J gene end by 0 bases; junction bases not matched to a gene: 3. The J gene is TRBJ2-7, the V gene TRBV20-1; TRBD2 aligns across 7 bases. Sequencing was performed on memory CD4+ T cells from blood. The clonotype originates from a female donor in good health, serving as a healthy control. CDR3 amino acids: CSARVPSGSYEQYF. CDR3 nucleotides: TGCAGTGCTAGAGTGCCTAGCGGCTCCTACGAGCAGTACTTC.